Listed below are T cell receptor beta chains from one sample, sequenced in a study of blood T cell repertoires in COVID-19. Only in-frame clones appear in the TCRdb table, and some are missing; sequencing was by immunoSEQ multiplex PCR. The table lists under 300,000 clones, around 89% of them singletons. Material: peripheral blood. The receptors come from a woman in her 40s who had recovered from COVID-19. The conserved cysteine and the conserved F or W are not part of the CDR3 here.

j_call v_call cdr3_aa
TRBJ2-1 TRBV24-1 ATSEPLAGVHNEQF
TRBJ1-3 TRBV2 ASSEGTEVYSGNTIY
TRBJ1-3 TRBV6-5 ASSRQSGNTIY
TRBJ1-1 TRBV19 ASRTGPGPRGAF
TRBJ2-5 TRBV20-1 SAKLTGTQY
TRBJ2-7 TRBV7-9 ASTPGTGGLGEQY
TRBJ1-4 TRBV27 ASSLLAGGEKLF
TRBJ2-1 TRBV5-6 ASSPGWPNEQF
TRBJ1-2 TRBV5-6 ASSWTGRLT
TRBJ2-2 TRBV9 ASSVGASGRAAGELF
TRBJ2-7 TRBV7-8 ASSLGGLAPPGRY
TRBJ2-4 TRBV11-2 ASSLGGGRQKNIQY
TRBJ2-2 TRBV11-3 ASSWDGTRNTGELF
TRBJ2-2 TRBV10-3 ATAHSGSAGELF
TRBJ2-2 TRBV10-3 AISEPGLAGGPRTGELF
TRBJ2-5 TRBV7-9 ASSLRGGLGQETQY
TRBJ1-5 TRBV3-1/TRBV3-2 ASSQAPGGPQH
TRBJ1-6 TRBV29-1 SVAEGINSPLH
TRBJ2-2 TRBV7-2 ASSLGSWGGGELF
TRBJ2-2 TRBV6-2/TRBV6-3 ASSARAGELF
TRBJ1-5 TRBV27 ASSWDRNSNQPQH
TRBJ2-1 TRBV3-1/TRBV3-2 ASTLEGTSYNEQF
TRBJ2-3 TRBV5-4 ASSLGTSGRDTDTQY
TRBJ1-5 TRBV12-3/TRBV12-4 ASSRGDQPQH
TRBJ2-3 TRBV2 ASTGRQGIDTQY
TRBJ1-2 TRBV6-1 ASSDRTGGYYGYT
TRBJ2-2 TRBV11-2 ASSLVRGAGTGELF
TRBJ2-1 TRBV4-3 ASSRDIAGGAVNEQF
TRBJ2-5 TRBV4-2 ASSQASGLAGVETQY
TRBJ2-5 TRBV5-1 ASNPGITSGAKETQY
TRBJ2-3 TRBV12-3/TRBV12-4 ASSSPPDTQY
TRBJ1-4 TRBV5-4 ASSSLGGEKLF
TRBJ1-2 TRBV28 ASSPAGTGQWRDGYT
TRBJ1-1 TRBV7-2 ASSLGPETEAF
TRBJ1-4 TRBV19 ASSAAPRATNEKLF
TRBJ1-1 TRBV5-4 ASSSGQKNTEAF
TRBJ1-1 TRBV15 ATSRDGQGVAF
TRBJ1-2 TRBV5-5 ASSLWTVPNYGYT
TRBJ2-7 TRBV6-2/TRBV6-3 ASSYSSDRGHGQY
TRBJ2-5 TRBV9 ASSPRGAGGEETQY
TRBJ1-3 TRBV11-2 ASSLRSQRGNTIY
TRBJ2-1 TRBV7-3 ASSRGGRTGDEQF
TRBJ2-1 TRBV21-1 ASSKKAKRLSYNEQF
TRBJ2-1 TRBV7-2 ASSLVGGGVPYNEQF
TRBJ1-3 TRBV5-1 ASTPGTADSGNTIY
TRBJ2-1 TRBV4-3 ASSQGSGGLDNEQF
TRBJ1-2 TRBV18 ASSQAGYYGYT
TRBJ2-1 TRBV24-1 ATGTNPL
TRBJ2-7 TRBV7-9 ASTQSDEQY